This T cell receptor (beta chain) was observed in a study of blood T cell repertoires in COVID-19. The wider study: Researchers got acute and convalescent COVID-19 samples from the United States, Italy and Spain. The analysed material was cDNA or gDNA that came from T cells, B-cell-depleted T cells, or PBMCs.

Germline values: CDR1 SGHTA, CDR2 FQGTGA. The CDR3 has 15 residues. V was clipped by 1 base and J by 8 bases, with 15 bases between them. Authors' processing steps: Estimates of nucleated cell counts were drawn from the amplification of reference gene primers. Using immunoSEQ multiplex PCR, the repertoire was profiled, and TCRdb retains in-frame clones only, with some absent. The V and J calls and the clone size are those of that table, but D and trimming were determined from the DNA. Of 200,000 to 300,000 clones listed, about 86% are singletons. The sequencing sample was made of peripheral blood. The receptor was isolated from a woman between 25 and 40 years old who had recovered from COVID-19. V is TRBV7-3 and J is TRBJ2-1; D is perhaps TRBD1 (6 bases). The CDR3 region is CASSLKSTGSHEQFF. CDR3 DNA: TGTGCCAGCAGCTTAAAATCGACAGGTTCCCATGAGCAGTTCTTC.